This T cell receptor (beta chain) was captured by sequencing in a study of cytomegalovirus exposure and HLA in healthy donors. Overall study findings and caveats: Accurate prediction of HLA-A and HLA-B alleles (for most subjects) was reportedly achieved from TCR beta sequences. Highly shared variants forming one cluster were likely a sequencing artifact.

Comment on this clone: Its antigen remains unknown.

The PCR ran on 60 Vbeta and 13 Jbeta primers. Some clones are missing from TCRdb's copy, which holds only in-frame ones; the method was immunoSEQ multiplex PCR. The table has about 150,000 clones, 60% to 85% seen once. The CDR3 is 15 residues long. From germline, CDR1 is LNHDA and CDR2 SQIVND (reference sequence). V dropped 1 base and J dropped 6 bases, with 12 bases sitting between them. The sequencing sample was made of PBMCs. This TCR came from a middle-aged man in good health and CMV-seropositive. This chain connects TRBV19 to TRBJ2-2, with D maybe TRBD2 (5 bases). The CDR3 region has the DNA TGTGCCAGTAGTATAGCCCCACTAGACCCCGGGGAGCTGTTTTTT. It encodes CASSIAPLDPGELFF.